This TCR beta chain was retrieved from a study of T cell responses to AZD1222 COVID-19 vaccine. Notes on the study in general: Spike regions recognized by vaccine-associated CD4 TCRs spanned the protein, led by 160-218 and 743-854. When two AZD1222 doses had been given, Spike-specific TCR breadth and depth rose. The sample set comprised mostly white British donors with more females, and clonal diversity was possibly underestimated.

Sequencing was performed with immunoSEQ multiplex PCR; in TCRdb, only in-frame clones are kept and a portion is missing. The sample lists around 150,000 clones, about 93% occurring once. The CDR3 is 15 residues long. V trimming: 6 bases; J trimming: 6 bases; junction bases outside the gene matches: 6. Concerning this clone: The antigen is unknown.

The J gene is TRBJ1-5, the V gene TRBV6-7, with 12 nucleotides matching TRBD1. TRBV6-7 belongs to the ORF category, with a function that is uncertain. This TCR was sampled from an adult who received the AZD1222 COVID-19 vaccine. Sample: peripheral blood, taken 28 days after the second AZD1222 dose. The CDR3, as DNA: TGTGCCAGCAGCCCGGGACAGGGGGCTCTTCAGCCCCAGCATTTT. It specifies CASSPGQGALQPQHF.